This T cell receptor beta chain was sequenced in a study of T-cell reconstitution after alpha-beta-depleted transplantation in children listed by TCRdb under 2016. A note on the overall study: Using TCR repertoire profiling, the study quantitatively followed how T-cell immune reconstitution unfolded in children after TCRalphabeta/CD19-depleted allogeneic hematopoietic cell transplantation.

Read against the paper, the sample's treatment or condition label means: allogeneic hematopoietic cell transplantation with graft depleted of TCRalphabeta T cells and CD19 B cells. TCRalphabeta/CD19-depleted allogeneic hematopoietic cell grafts were given to the transplant recipients, all of whom were children. The full study reports these points: About two months after transplant, the apparently early recovery of alphabetaT-cell counts reportedly depended on just several hundred clones that had expanded rapidly and came from non-depleted graft cells. Over the following months the frequencies of hyperexpanded clones went down, and after one year T-cell counts and TCRbeta diversity were mostly credited to newly produced T cells. In some patients, the high TCRbeta diversity seen at day 60 was put down to recipient T cells and intrathymic progenitors that had survived conditioning.

Library method: PCR. Data came from an Illumina HiSeq 2500. TCR library preparation used molecular barcoding, with unique molecular identifiers applied to normalize quantification of the TCRbeta repertoire. TCRdb applied fastp at Q25 and MiXCR to the public reads, then kept only in-frame beta chains. All rows with the same CDR3 protein become a single entry with the most common DNA and genes. The sample profile shows about 600,000 distinct CDR3 sequences; 10% to 15% of them were found once. The biggest ten clones account for 2.2% of the sample. This clonotype was found many times. Its target antigen remains unknown. Base qualities are not recorded, but no much larger clone differs from it by a single base. From the cysteine through the phenylalanine, the CDR3 covers 16 amino acids. Only the CDR3 DNA is retained, 48 bases long and in frame from the first base. Clipping removes 3 bases from V and 3 bases from J, with 10 as the unmatched junction base count. CDR1 DFQATT and CDR2 SNEGSKA are derived from the germline V gene (reference sequence).

The starting material was PBMCs, mostly from graft donor cells, obtained 360 days after TCRalphabeta/CD19-depleted stem cell transplant. This clonotype was obtained from a male patient younger than 18 who had a stem cell transplant for acute myeloid leukemia, so the T cells may come from the graft donor. In this chain, TRBV20-1 is recombined with TRBJ2-7; TRBD2 aligns with 11 central bases. The DNA reads as follows: TGCAGTGCTAGCGCGCCTAGCGGGAGGTTCCTCTACGAGCAGTACTTC. The resulting protein is CSASAPSGRFLYEQYF.